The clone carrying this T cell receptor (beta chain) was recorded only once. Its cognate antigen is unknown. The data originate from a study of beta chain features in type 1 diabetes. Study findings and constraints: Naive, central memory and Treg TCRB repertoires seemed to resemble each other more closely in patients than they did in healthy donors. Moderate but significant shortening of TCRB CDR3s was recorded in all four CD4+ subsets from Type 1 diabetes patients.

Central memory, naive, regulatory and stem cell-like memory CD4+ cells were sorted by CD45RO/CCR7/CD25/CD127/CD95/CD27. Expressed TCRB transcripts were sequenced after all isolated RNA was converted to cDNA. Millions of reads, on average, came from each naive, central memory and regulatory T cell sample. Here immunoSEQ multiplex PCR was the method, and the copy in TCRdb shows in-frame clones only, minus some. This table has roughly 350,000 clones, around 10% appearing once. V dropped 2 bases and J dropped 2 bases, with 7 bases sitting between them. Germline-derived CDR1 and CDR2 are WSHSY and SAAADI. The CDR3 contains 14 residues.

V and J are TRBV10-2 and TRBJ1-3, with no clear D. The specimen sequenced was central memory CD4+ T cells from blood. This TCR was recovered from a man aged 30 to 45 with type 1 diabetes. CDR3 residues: CASSESGAGNTIYF. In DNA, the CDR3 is TGCGCCAGCAGTGAGAGTGGGGCTGGAAACACCATATATTTT.